This T cell receptor beta chain came from a study of blood T cells in healthy people across ages. Points from the study as a whole: Expanded clonotype changes were possibly confounded by unknown donor CMV status.

It was with a sample-barcoded 5' primer and a J-beta primer mix that a second PCR of roughly 7 to 12 cycles was run. TCRdb analysed the 5' RACE reads with MiXCR anew, one entry per CDR3 protein. The table includes some 940,000 distinct CDR3 sequences, 29% detected once. Germline assignment: CDR1 SGHAT and CDR2 FQNNGV. This CDR3 is built from 19 residues. Trimming took 1 base from V and 0 from J; bases not matched to a gene: 14. As concerns this clonotype: Its specificity is not known.

This sample also belongs to another study, concerning T cells of mothers and their children.

This chain connects TRBV11-2 to TRBJ2-7, with 8 bases identical to TRBD1. The sample was blood. The clonotype comes from a woman in her 40s in good health. CDR3 DNA: TGTGCCAGCAGCTTAGTGGGGACAGGTGGAGGATTGAGCTCCTACGAGCAGTACTTC. Translating gives CASSLVGTGGGLSSYEQYF.